Given below is one TCR beta chain in context. This entry belongs to a study of shared clonotypes between healthy human individuals. The germline V gene has CDR1 SGHRS and CDR2 YFSETQ. This CDR3 comprises 17 residues. J lost 2 bases, V lost 2 bases, and 7 bases had no gene match. This table comes from immunoSEQ multiplex PCR, and its TCRdb copy is limited to in-frame clones, with some not included. The table has millions of clones, over 85% seen once. The source of this sequence is a man younger than 35 in good health. The sequencing input was naive CD4+ T cells sorted from blood. Stated subset: CD45RA+ positively selected. This chain connects TRBV5-1 to TRBJ1-3, with 10 bases fitting TRBD1. The CDR3 DNA reads as TGCGCCAGCAGCTTCGGACCCGGGACAGGGGCTGGAAACACCATATATTTT. It yields the protein CASSFGPGTGAGNTIYF.